This T cell receptor beta chain was captured by sequencing in a study of CXCR3 chemokines and chemotherapy response in bladder cancer (dated by TCRdb to the early 2020s). About the study as a whole: Whether chemotherapy response in human bladder cancer was predicted by intratumoral CXCR3 chemokine system activity was examined in the study.

Of note for this clonotype: Its antigen remains unidentified. This may arise from a read error, as a much more abundant clone is one base away.

The method behind the library was PCR. For sequencing, an Illumina HiSeq 2500 was employed. The public reads were run again by TCRdb, first through fastp at Q25 and then through MiXCR, and only productive beta chains were kept. Each entry is one CDR3 protein sequence, shown with its most common DNA and genes. Across this sample there are about 8,100 distinct CDR3 sequences, with over 10% seen only once. The top ten clonotypes cover 15% to 20% of the sample. Sampling was conducted from a patient whose treatment included neoadjuvant chemotherapy. This clonotype was obtained from a human donor with bladder cancer that responded to neoadjuvant chemotherapy.

The sequenced DNA is TGTGCCAGCAGCTTAATCCCGGGACAGGGAGGTCAGCTCCAGCATTTT. This codes for CASSLIPGQGGQLQHF. The rearranged chain carries TRBV7-2 and TRBJ1-5; TRBD1 aligns with 9 central bases. The germline V gene yields SGHTA for CDR1 and FQGNSA for CDR2. The CDR3 contains 16 residues, cysteine and phenylalanine counted. This entry keeps only the CDR3 DNA: 48 bases, framed from base 1.